The clone carrying this TCR beta chain occurred many times. Its specificity is unknown. The repertoire was sequenced with immunoSEQ multiplex PCR; TCRdb's copy has only in-frame clones and lacks some. This sample includes tens of thousands of clones with no singletons; its ten biggest clones take up 2% to 3%. This record comes from a study of T cells after posttransplantation cyclophosphamide. Points from the study as a whole: Skin or GI-infiltrating T cells shared few TRB sequences with blood. Recipient CMV seropositivity and CMV reactivation strongly tracked TRB clonality. Later post-transplant blood repertoires were often dominated by donor CD8+ memory clones.

This related bone marrow graft donor gave peripheral blood on the day of marrow donation. The CDR3 runs 14 residues. V lost 8 bases to trimming and J lost 4 bases; unmatched junction nucleotides: 8. Germline lookup yields CDR1 LNHDA and CDR2 SQIVND (reference sequence). Sequencing was done on a sample of PBMCs. This sequence joins TRBV19 and TRBJ1-2; TRBD1 aligns across 9 bases. The source is a man between 35 and 55 years old in good health, CMV-negative, and a related stem cell transplant donor. CDR3 in amino acids: CASGKGQGGYGYTF. CDR3 coding DNA: TGTGCCAGTGGGAAGGGACAGGGTGGCTATGGCTACACCTTC.